The clone carrying this T cell receptor beta chain was seen just once. Its target is not known. The entry originates in a study of OX40 agonist ivuxolimab in advanced cancers. About the study: Patients were roughly 83% male with ages about 23 to 80, mean 60. Three patients got partial responses; one had hepatocellular carcinoma and two had cutaneous melanoma. Regarding the study as a whole: CD8+ T cells averaged more expanded clones than CD4+.

CDR1 and CDR2 (germline): MDHEN, SYDVKM. The ends were cut back, 6 bases at V and 4 bases at J, with 24 bases in the middle. The CDR3 has 17 amino acids. TCRdb's copy holds only in-frame clones and misses some; the assay was immunoSEQ multiplex PCR. Of roughly 75,000 clones in the sample, 90% were seen once. Sequenced here: CD4+ or CD8+ T cells sorted from blood, sampled in a trial of the OX40 agonist ivuxolimab. The V call is TRBV28, the J call TRBJ1-2; maybe TRBD1 (5 bases). This receptor was obtained from an adult with an advanced solid tumor such as melanoma, head and neck, liver or kidney cancer. The DNA of the CDR3 is TGTGCCAGCAGGCCTTTGCAAGGGGCGCGGGGGACCTATGGCTACACCTTC. Translating gives CASRPLQGARGTYGYTF.